This T cell receptor beta chain comes out of a study of blood T cells in healthy people across ages. This clonotype has only one observation. Using a J-beta primer mix together with a sample-barcoded 5' primer, a second PCR was run for roughly 7 to 12 cycles. In TCRdb, the 5' RACE reads were re-called with MiXCR into one record per CDR3 protein. This table holds roughly 830,000 distinct CDR3 sequences, 62% found once. CDR1 SGHRS and CDR2 YFSETQ come from the germline V gene. V dropped 0 bases and J dropped 5; count of bases not matched to a gene: 3. This CDR3 has 15 residues. The rearrangement joins TRBV5-1 to TRBJ2-7; 12 bases line up with TRBD1. The sample was blood. This receptor was obtained from a man under 40 in good health. CDR3 coding DNA: TGCGCCAGCAGCTTGGGAGGGACAGGGGGCAACGAGCAGTACTTC. This encodes CASSLGGTGGNEQYF.